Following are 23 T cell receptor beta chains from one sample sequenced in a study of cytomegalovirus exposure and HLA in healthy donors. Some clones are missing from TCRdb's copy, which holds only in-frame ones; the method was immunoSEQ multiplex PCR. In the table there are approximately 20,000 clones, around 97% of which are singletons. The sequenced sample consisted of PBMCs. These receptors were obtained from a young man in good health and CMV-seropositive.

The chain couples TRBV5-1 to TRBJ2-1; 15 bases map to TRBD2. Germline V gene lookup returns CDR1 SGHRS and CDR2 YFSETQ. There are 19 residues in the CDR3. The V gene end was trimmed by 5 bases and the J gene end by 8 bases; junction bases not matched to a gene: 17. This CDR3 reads CASSSGLAGGGVVGDEQFF. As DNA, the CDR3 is TGCGCCAGCAGTTCGGGACTAGCGGGAGGAGGGGTCGTAGGCGATGAGCAGTTCTTC. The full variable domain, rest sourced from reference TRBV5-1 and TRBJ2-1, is KAGVTQTPRYLIKTRGQQVTLSCSPISGHRSVSWYQQTPGQGLQFLFEYFSETQRNKGNFPGRFSGRQFSNSRSEMNVSTLELGDSALYLCASSSGLAGGGVVGDEQFFGPGTRLTVL.

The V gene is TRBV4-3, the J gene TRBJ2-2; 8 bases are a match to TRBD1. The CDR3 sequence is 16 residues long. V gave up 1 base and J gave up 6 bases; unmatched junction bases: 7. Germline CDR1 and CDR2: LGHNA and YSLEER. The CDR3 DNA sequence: TGCGCCAGCAGCCAAGGCGGACAGGGCTGGTCCGGGGAGCTGTTTTTT. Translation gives CASSQGGQGWSGELFF.

The chain's CDR3 is CATSRVAGGADTQYF. CDR3 nucleotides: TGTGCCACCAGCAGAGTTGCGGGGGGGGCAGATACGCAGTATTTT. This rearrangement joins TRBV15 to TRBJ2-3; TRBD2 matches 9 bases. Germline loops: CDR1 LNHNV, CDR2 YYDKDF (reference sequence). This CDR3 has 15 residues. V trimming: 1 base; J trimming: 4 bases; junction bases outside the gene matches: 3.

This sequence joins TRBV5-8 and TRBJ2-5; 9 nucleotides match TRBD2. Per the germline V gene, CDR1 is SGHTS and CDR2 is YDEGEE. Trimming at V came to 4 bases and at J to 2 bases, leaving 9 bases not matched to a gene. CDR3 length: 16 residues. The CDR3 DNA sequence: TGTGCCAGCAGCACCTCCCGACTAGCGGTGCAAGAGACCCAGTACTTC. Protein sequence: CASSTSRLAVQETQYF. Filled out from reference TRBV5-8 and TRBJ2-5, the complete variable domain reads EAGVTQSPTHLIKTRGQQATLRCSPISGHTSVYWYQQALGLGLQFLLWYDEGEERNRGNFPPRFSGRQFPNYSSELNVNALELEDSALYLCASSTSRLAVQETQYFGPGTRLLVL.

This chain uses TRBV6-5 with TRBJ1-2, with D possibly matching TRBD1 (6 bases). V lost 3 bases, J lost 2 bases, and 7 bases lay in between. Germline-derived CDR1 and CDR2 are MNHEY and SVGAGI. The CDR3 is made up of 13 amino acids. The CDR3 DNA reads TGTGCCAGCAGTTATCAGGGGAACTATGGCTACACCTTC. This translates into CASSYQGNYGYTF.

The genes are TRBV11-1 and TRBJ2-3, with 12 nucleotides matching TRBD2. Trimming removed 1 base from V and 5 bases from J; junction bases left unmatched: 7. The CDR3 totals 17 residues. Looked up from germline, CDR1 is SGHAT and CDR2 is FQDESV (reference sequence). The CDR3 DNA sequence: TGTGCCAGCAGCTTAGGACTAGCGGGGGCGCCGGGAGATACGCAGTATTTT. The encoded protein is CASSLGLAGAPGDTQYF.

The CDR3 DNA reads TGCGCCAGCAGCCCGGTGGACACTGAAGCTTTCTTT. As protein: CASSPVDTEAFF. The genes are TRBV5-1 and TRBJ1-1; no firm D call. Germline loops: CDR1 SGHRS, CDR2 YFSETQ. Trimming removed 4 bases from V and 3 bases from J, with 7 bases in between. The CDR3 consists of 12 residues.

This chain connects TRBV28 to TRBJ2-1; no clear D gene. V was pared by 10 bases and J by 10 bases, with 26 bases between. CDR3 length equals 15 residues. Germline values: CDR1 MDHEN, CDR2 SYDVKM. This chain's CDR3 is CATRTSYPLRAEQFF. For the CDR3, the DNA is TGTGCCACCCGAACCTCTTACCCCCTTCGAGCCGAGCAGTTCTTC.

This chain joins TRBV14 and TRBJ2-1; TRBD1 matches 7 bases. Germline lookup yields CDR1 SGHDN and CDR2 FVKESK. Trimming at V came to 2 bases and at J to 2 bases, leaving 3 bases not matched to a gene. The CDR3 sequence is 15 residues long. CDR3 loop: CASSQWQGAYNEQFF. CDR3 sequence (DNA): TGTGCCAGCAGCCAATGGCAGGGGGCCTACAATGAGCAGTTCTTC.

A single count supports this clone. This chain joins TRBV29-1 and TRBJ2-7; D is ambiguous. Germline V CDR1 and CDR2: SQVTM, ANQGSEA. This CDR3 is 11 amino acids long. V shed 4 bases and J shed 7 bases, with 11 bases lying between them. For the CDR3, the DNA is TGCAGCGTTGGGTACAGAGAAGAGCAGTACTTC. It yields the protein CSVGYREEQYF.

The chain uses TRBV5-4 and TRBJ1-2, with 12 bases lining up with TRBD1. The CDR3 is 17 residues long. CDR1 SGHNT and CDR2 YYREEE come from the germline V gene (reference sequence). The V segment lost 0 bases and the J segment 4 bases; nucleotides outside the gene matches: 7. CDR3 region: CASSLGDRGHNSYGYTF. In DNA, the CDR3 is TGTGCCAGCAGCTTGGGGGACAGGGGGCATAATAGCTATGGCTACACCTTC.

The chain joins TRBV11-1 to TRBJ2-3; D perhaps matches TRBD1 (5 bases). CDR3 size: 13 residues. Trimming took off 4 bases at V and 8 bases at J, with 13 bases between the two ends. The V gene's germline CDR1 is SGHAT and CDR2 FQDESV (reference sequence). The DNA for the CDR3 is TGTGCCAGCAGCTCAAAAGTAAGGGGTACGCAGTATTTT. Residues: CASSSKVRGTQYF.

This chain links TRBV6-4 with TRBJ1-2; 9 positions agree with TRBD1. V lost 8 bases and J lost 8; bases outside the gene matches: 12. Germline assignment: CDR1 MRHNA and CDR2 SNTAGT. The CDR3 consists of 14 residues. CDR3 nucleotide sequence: TGTGCCAGCTCCCACACCGGGACAGGGAAAGGCTACACCTTC. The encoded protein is CASSHTGTGKGYTF.

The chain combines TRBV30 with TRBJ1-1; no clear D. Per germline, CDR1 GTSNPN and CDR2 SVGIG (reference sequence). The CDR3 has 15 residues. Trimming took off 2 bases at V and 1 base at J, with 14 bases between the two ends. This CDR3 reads CAWSTGGKGNTEAFF. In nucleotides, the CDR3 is TGTGCCTGGAGTACCGGCGGGAAGGGGAACACTGAAGCTTTCTTT.

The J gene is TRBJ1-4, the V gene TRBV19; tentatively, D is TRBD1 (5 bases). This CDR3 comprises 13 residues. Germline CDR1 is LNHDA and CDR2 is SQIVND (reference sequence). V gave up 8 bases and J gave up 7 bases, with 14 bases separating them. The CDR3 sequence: CASRPLGAEKLFF. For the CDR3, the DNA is TGTGCCAGTCGACCCCTTGGGGCTGAAAAACTGTTTTTT.

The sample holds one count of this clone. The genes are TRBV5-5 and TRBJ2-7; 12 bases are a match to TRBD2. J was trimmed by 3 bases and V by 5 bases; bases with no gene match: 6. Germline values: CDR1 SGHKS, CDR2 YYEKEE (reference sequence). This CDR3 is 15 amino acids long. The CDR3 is CASRQLAGGRYEQYF. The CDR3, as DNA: TGTGCCAGCAGACAACTAGCGGGAGGCCGCTACGAGCAGTACTTC.

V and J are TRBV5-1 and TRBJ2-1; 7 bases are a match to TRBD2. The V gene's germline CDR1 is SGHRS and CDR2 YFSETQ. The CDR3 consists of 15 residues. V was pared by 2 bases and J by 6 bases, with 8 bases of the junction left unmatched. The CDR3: CASSFASGNSNEQFF. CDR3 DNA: TGCGCCAGCAGCTTTGCTAGCGGAAATTCCAATGAGCAGTTCTTC.

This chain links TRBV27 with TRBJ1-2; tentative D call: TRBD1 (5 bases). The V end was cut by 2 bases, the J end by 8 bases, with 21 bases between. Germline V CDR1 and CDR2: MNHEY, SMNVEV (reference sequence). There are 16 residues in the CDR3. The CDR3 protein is CASSLRGWSTGRGYTF. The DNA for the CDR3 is TGTGCCAGCAGTTTAAGGGGTTGGTCCACTGGGCGCGGCTACACCTTC.

The CDR3 loop is CASSLAGVPYNEQFF. CDR3 nucleotides: TGTGCCAGCAGCTTAGCGGGAGTCCCATACAATGAGCAGTTCTTC. V and J are TRBV28 and TRBJ2-1; TRBD2 matches 9 bases. With V trimmed by 6 bases and J by 4 bases, 7 bases remained unmatched. Germline lookup yields CDR1 MDHEN and CDR2 SYDVKM. The CDR3 is 15 residues long.

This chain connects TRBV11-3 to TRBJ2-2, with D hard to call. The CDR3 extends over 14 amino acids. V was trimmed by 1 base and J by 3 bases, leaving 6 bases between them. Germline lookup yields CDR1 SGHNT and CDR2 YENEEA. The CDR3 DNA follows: TGTGCCAGCAGCTTAGTTCGGGACACCGGGGAGCTGTTTTTT. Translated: CASSLVRDTGELFF. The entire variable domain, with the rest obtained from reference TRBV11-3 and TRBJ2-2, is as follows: EAGVVQSPRYKIIEKKQPVAFWCNPISGHNTLYWYLQNLGQGPELLIRYENEEAVDDSQLPKDRFSAERLKGVDSTLKIQPAELGDSAVYLCASSLVRDTGELFFGEGSRLTVL.

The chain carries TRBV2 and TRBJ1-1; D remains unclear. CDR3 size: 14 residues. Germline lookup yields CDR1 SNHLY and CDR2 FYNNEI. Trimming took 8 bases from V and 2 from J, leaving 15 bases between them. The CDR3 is CASLKGIANTEAFF. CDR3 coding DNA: TGTGCCAGCTTAAAAGGAATAGCCAACACTGAAGCTTTCTTT.

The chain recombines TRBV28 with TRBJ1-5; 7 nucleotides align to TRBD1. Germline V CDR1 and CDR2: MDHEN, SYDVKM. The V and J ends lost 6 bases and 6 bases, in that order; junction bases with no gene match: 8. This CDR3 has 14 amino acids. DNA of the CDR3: TGTGCCAGCAGCCGCGACAGGGATCCTCAGCCCCAGCATTTT. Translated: CASSRDRDPQPQHF.

CDR3 sequence: CASSYTGLAGGPGVDEQFF. CDR3 sequence (DNA): TGCGCCAGCAGCTACACGGGACTAGCGGGAGGGCCCGGGGTCGATGAGCAGTTCTTC. The J gene is TRBJ2-1, the V gene TRBV5-1; 16 bases align to TRBD2. CDR3 length: 19 amino acids. The ends lost 3 bases at V and 8 bases at J; junction bases unmatched: 14. Germline V gives CDR1 SGHRS, CDR2 YFSETQ.